Listed below are T cell receptor beta chains from one sample, sequenced in a study of T cells in Graves' hyperthyroidism and ophthalmopathy. One entry per CDR3 protein results from TCRdb running MiXCR on the multiplex PCR reads. The top ten clones hold about 30% of a sample with around 260,000 distinct CDR3 sequences, less than 30% of them seen once. The sample taken for sequencing was blood. These receptors originate from a man aged 35 to 55 with Graves' hyperthyroidism that later progressed to Graves' ophthalmopathy. Both conserved end residues are part of each CDR3. D genes are given only for firm matches. A row's size may be missing; if present it is once, few, many or a size class.

j_gene,abundance,d_gene,v_gene,CDR3aa,CDR3nt
TRBJ1-5,-,-,TRBV5-1,CASSDNQPQHF,TGCGCCAGCAGCGACAATCAGCCCCAGCATTTT
TRBJ2-7,-,-,TRBV7-2,CASSLSQGDEQYF,TGTGCCAGCAGCTTAAGCCAGGGAGACGAGCAGTACTTC
TRBJ2-2,-,TRBD1,TRBV12-3/TRBV12-4,CASSLAPGGGELFF,TGTGCCAGCAGTCTTGCTCCAGGGGGCGGGGAGCTGTTTTTT
TRBJ2-7,-,TRBD1,TRBV11-2,CASSLVQGLLREQYF,TGTGCCAGCAGCTTAGTACAGGGGCTCTTGCGGGAGCAGTACTTC
TRBJ2-5,-,-,TRBV20-1,CSARAKLETQYF,TGCAGTGCTAGAGCGAAGTTGGAGACCCAGTACTTC
TRBJ2-4,-,TRBD2,TRBV6-1,CASSGRLAARENIQYF,TGTGCCAGCAGTGGGAGACTAGCGGCGAGGGAAAACATTCAGTACTTC
TRBJ2-7,-,TRBD2,TRBV6-9,CASKLDGGGEQYF,TGTGCCAGCAAGCTCGACGGGGGGGGCGAGCAGTACTTC
TRBJ2-7,many,-,TRBV10-3,CATTQSDAPEQYF,TGTGCCACCACCCAATCTGACGCTCCCGAGCAGTACTTC
TRBJ1-1,many,-,TRBV2,CASSAYRQGMNTEAFF,TGTGCCAGCAGTGCGTATCGGCAGGGTATGAACACTGAAGCTTTCTTT
TRBJ2-7,many,-,TRBV7-3,CASSLTPSPEQYF,TGTGCCAGCAGCTTAACCCCTAGCCCCGAGCAGTACTTC
TRBJ2-2,many,TRBD2,TRBV24-1,CATSDRLTSGSFTGELFF,TGTGCCACCAGTGACCGACTTACTAGCGGGAGTTTCACCGGGGAGCTGTTTTTT
TRBJ2-5,many,-,TRBV19,CASSKTASPPPSNF,TGTGCCAGTAGTAAGACAGCGAGCCCGCCACCCAGTAACTTC
TRBJ2-2,many,TRBD2,TRBV9,CASSVVQRGTGELFF,TGTGCCAGCAGCGTAGTGCAGCGGGGGACCGGGGAGCTGTTTTTT
TRBJ2-5,many,TRBD2,TRBV11-3,CASRPGTSHQETQYF,TGTGCCAGCAGACCCGGGACTAGTCACCAAGAGACCCAGTACTTC
TRBJ2-7,-,TRBD1,TRBV27,CASGQGHEQYF,TGTGCCAGCGGACAGGGCCACGAGCAGTACTTC
TRBJ1-1,many,TRBD1,TRBV29-1,CSAGTEGGWAFF,TGCAGCGCTGGGACAGAGGGGGGTTGGGCTTTCTTT
TRBJ1-2,-,TRBD1,TRBV20-1,CSAVGQDYYGYTF,TGCAGTGCCGTGGGACAGGACTATTATGGCTACACCTTC
TRBJ1-6,many,TRBD1,TRBV12-3/TRBV12-4,CASTGTVKNSPLHF,TGTGCCAGCACAGGGACAGTAAAAAATTCACCCCTCCACTTT
TRBJ1-2,many,-,TRBV24-1,CATSDRLDGYTF,TGTGCCACCAGTGATCGACTGGATGGCTACACCTTC
TRBJ2-7,many,-,TRBV18,CASSSRGASYEQYF,TGTGCCAGCTCATCAAGGGGAGCCTCCTACGAGCAGTACTTC
TRBJ1-5,many,TRBD1,TRBV11-2,CASSQGTAISNQPQHF,TGTGCCAGCAGCCAAGGGACAGCTATTAGCAATCAGCCCCAGCATTTT
TRBJ1-1,many,-,TRBV18,CASSPPGDGTEAFF,TGTGCCAGCTCACCACCCGGGGATGGCACTGAAGCTTTCTTT